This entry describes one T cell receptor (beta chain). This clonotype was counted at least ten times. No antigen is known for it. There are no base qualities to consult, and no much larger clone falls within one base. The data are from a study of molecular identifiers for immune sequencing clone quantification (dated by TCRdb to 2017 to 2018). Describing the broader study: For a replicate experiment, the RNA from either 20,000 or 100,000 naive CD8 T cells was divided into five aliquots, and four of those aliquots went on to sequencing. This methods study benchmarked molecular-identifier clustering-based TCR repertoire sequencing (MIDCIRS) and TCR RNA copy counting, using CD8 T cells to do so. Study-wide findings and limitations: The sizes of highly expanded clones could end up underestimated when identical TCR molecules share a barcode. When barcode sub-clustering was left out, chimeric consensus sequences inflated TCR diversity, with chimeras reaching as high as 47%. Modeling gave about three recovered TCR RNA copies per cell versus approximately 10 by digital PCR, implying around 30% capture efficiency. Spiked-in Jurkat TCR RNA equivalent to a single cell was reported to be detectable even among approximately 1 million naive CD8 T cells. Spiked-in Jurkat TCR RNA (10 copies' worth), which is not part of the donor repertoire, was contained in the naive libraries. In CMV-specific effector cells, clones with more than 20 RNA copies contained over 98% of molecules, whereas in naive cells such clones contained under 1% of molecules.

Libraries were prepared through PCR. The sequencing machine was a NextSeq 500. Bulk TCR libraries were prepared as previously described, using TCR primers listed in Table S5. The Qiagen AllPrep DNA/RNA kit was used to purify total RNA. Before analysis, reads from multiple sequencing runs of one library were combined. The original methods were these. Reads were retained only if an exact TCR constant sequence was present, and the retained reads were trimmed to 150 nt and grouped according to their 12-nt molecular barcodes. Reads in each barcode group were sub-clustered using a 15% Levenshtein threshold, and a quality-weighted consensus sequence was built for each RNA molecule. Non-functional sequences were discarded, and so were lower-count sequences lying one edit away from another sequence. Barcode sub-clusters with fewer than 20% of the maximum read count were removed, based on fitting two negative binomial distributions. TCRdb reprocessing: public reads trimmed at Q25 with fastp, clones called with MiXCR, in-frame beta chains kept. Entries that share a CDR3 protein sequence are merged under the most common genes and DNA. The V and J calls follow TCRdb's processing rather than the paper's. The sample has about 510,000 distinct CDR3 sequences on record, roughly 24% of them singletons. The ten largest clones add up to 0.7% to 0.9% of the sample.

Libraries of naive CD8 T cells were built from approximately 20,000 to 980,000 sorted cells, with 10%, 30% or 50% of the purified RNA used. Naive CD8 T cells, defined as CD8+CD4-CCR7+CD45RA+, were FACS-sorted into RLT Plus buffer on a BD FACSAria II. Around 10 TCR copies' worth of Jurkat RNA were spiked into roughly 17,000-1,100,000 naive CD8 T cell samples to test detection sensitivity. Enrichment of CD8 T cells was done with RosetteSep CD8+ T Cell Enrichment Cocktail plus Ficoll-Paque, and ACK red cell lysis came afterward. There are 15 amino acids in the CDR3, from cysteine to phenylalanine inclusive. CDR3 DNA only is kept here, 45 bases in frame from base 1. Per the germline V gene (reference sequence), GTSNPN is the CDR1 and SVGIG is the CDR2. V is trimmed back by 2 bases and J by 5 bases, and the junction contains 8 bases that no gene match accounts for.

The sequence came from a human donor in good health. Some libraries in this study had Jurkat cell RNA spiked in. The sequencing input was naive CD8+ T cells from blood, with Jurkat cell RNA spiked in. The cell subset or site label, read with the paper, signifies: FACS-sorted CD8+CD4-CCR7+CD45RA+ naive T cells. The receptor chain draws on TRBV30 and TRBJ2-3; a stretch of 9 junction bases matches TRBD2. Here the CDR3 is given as CAWSTISGSLDTQYF. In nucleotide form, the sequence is TGTGCCTGGAGTACGATTAGCGGGAGTTTAGATACGCAGTATTTT.